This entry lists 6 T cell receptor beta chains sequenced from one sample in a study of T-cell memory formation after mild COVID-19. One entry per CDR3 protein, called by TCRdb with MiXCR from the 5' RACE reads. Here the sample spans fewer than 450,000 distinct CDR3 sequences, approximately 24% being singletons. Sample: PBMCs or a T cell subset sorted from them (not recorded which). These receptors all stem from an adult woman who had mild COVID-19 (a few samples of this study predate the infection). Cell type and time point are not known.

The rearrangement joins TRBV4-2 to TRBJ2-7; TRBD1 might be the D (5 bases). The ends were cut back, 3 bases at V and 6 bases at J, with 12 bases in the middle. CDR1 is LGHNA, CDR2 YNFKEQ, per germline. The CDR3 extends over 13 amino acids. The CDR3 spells CASSQLRVSEQYF. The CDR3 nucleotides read TGTGCCAGCAGCCAGCTCAGGGTCAGCGAGCAGTACTTC.

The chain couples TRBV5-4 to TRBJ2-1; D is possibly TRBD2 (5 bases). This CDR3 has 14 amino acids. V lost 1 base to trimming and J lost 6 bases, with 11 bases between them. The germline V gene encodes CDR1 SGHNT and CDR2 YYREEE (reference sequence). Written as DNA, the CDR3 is TGTGCCAGCAGCTTGCTGCTAGCCCGCAATGAGCAGTTCTTC. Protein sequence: CASSLLLARNEQFF.

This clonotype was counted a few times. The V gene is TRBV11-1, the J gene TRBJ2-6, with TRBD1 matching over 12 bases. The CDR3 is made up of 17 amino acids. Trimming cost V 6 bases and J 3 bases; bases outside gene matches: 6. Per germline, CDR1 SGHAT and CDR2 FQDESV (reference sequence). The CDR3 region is CASRSGTGGFGANVLTF. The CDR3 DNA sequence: TGTGCCAGCAGGTCCGGGACAGGGGGCTTTGGGGCCAACGTCCTGACTTTC.

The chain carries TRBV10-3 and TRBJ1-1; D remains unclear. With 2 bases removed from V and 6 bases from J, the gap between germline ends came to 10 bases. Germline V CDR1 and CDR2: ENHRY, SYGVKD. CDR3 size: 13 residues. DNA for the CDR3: TGTGCCATCAGTGAGGATGAGGCTTCTGAAGCTTTCTTT. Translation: CAISEDEASEAFF.

CDR3 DNA sequence: TGTGCCAGCAGTTACGGCTTATCTGGGGCCAACGTCCTGACTTTC. It specifies CASSYGLSGANVLTF. V usage is TRBV12-3 or TRBV12-4 and J usage is TRBJ2-6; no reliable D call. The CDR3 covers 15 residues. Trimming took 4 bases from V and 1 from J, leaving 8 bases between them.

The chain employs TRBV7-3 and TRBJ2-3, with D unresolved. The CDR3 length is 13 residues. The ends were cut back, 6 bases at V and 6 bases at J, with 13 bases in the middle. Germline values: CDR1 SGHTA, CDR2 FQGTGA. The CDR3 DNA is TGTGCCAGCAGTCAGAGTCCCGGGGATACGCAGTATTTT. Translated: CASSQSPGDTQYF.